This T cell receptor beta chain is drawn from a study of siplizumab effects on memory and regulatory T cells. Comments on this clone: Its antigen is unknown.

This CDR3 comprises 13 residues. Trimming left V 3 bases short and J 4 bases short, with 6 bases between. Per germline, CDR1 KGHSH and CDR2 LQKENI. Sequencing used immunoSEQ multiplex PCR; TCRdb keeps in-frame clones, though not all of them. The table lists about 100,000 clones, 94% of them singletons. Overall study findings and caveats: Only a minority of proliferating CD4+ or CD8+ clones had an assignable naive or memory phenotype, with roughly 80-96% lacking one. Suppression by proliferating Tregs derived from siplizumab cultures was not verified. Naive T cells appeared more diverse than memory cells and seemed to be major alloresponse contributors. Under siplizumab, alloreactive sequences traced to unstimulated CD4+ memory cells were significantly reduced.

The chain recombines TRBV18 with TRBJ1-4; D remains ambiguous. The TCR sequence derives from a human donor in good health. What was sequenced was Tregs sorted from blood. CDR3 region: CASSPTFNEKLFF. The CDR3 DNA reads TGTGCCAGCTCACCCACCTTTAATGAAAAACTGTTTTTT.